This TCR beta chain was captured by sequencing in a study of T cells in Graves' hyperthyroidism and ophthalmopathy. This CDR3 contains 15 residues. V was cut by 4 bases and J by 6 bases, with 14 bases left in between. In germline, CDR1 is SGHTS, CDR2 YDEGEE. Amplification targeted TCR beta CDR3 regions from RNA transcripts. RT-PCR in the first round (using the HTBI primer set) targeted the TCR CDR3. MiXCR, run by TCRdb on the multiplex PCR reads, gives a single entry per CDR3 protein. The sample has over 650,000 distinct CDR3 sequences, 40% to 55% seen once. This clonotype was detected only a few times.

Sequenced material: peripheral blood or thyroid tissue (not recorded which). This chain uses TRBV5-8 with TRBJ1-6, with a tentative D call TRBD1 (6 bases). The clonotype originates from an adult man with Graves' disease, either hyperthyroidism or ophthalmopathy (not recorded which). This chain's CDR3 is CASSTGQYGNSPLHF. CDR3 in DNA: TGTGCCAGCAGCACCGGACAGTACGGTAATTCACCCCTCCACTTT.